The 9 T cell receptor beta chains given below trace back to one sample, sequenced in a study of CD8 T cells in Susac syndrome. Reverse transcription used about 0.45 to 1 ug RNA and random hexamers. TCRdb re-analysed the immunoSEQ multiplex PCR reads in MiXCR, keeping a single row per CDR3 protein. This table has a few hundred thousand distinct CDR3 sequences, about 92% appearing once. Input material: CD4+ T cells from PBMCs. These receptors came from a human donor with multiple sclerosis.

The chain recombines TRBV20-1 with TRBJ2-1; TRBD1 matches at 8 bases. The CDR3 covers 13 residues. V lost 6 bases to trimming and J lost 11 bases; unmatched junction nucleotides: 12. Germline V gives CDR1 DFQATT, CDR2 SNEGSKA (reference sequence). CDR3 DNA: TGCAGTGCAAGGACAGGGTGGGTGGGAAAGCAGTTCTTC. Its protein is CSARTGWVGKQFF.

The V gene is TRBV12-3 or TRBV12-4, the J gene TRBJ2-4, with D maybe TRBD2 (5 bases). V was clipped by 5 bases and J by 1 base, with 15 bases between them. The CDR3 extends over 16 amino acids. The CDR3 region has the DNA TGTGCCAGCAGTCCGCAACTAGGTGCGGCCAAAAACATTCAGTACTTC. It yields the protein CASSPQLGAAKNIQYF.

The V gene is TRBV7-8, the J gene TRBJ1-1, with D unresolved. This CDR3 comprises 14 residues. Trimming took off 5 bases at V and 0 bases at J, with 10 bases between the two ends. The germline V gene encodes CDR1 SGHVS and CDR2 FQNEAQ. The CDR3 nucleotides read TGTGCCAGCAGCCCGGAGGAGCTGAACACTGAAGCTTTCTTT. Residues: CASSPEELNTEAFF.

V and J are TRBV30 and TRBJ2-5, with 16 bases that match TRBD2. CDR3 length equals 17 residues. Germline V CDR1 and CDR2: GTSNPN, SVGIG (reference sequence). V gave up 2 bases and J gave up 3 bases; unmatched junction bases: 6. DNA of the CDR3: TGTGCCTGGAGTCCGGGACTAGCGGGAGGGAACGAAGAGACCCAGTACTTC. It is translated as CAWSPGLAGGNEETQYF.

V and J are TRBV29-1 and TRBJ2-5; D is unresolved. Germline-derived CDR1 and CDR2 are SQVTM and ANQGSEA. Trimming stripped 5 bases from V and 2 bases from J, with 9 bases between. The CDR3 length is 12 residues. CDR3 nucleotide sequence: TGCAGCGTTCTACTGGGTCAAGAGACCCAGTACTTC. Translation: CSVLLGQETQYF.

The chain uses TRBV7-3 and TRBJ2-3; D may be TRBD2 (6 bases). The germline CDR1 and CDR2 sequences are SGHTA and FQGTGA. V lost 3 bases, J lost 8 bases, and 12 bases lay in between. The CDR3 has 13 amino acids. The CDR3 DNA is TGTGCCAGCAGCTTGCATGCGGGGAGTACGCAGTATTTT. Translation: CASSLHAGSTQYF.

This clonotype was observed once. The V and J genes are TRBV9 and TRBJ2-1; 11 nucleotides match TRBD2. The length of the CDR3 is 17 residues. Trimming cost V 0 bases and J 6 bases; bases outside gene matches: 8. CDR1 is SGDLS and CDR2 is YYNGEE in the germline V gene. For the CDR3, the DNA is TGTGCCAGCAGCGTAGTTGATAGCGGGAGGGTGGGCAATGAGCAGTTCTTC. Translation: CASSVVDSGRVGNEQFF.

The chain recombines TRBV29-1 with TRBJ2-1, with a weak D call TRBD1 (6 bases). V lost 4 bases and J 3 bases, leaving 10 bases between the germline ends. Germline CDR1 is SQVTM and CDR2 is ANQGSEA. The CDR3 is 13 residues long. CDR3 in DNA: TGCAGCGTTGCAGGGGCCGGCTACAATGAGCAGTTCTTC. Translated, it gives CSVAGAGYNEQFF.

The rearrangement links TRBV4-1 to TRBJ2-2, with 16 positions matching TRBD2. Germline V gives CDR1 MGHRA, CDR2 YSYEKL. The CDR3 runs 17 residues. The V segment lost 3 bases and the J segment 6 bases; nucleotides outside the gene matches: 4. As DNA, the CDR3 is TGCGCCAGCAGCCAGGGACTAGCGGGAGGGCCCTCCGGGGAGCTGTTTTTT. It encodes CASSQGLAGGPSGELFF.